The next 22 T cell receptor beta chains were all read from a single sample in a study of blood T cells in healthy people across ages (dated by TCRdb to between 2015 and 2016). The library was built by means of 5' RACE. TCRdb records Illumina HiSeq 2500 as the sequencer. A second about 7 to 12 cycle PCR used a sample-barcoded 5' primer and a J-beta primer mix. TCRdb trimmed the raw reads at Q25, called clones with MiXCR and kept productive beta chains. Rows merge per CDR3 protein into single entries with the most common DNA and genes. Counted in this sample were 1.5 million to 2 million distinct CDR3 sequences; around 35% of them appeared once. The ten most abundant clones make up over 9% of the sample. Material: blood. These receptors all come from a woman in her 30s in good health.

In this sample, this clonotype turned up many times. This chain joins TRBV12-3 or TRBV12-4 and TRBJ2-5; no clear D gene. The CDR3 consists of 12 residues. Trimming removed 3 bases from V and 4 bases from J, with 6 bases in between. The CDR3 here is CASSFAVETQYF. CDR3 nucleotides: TGTGCCAGCAGTTTCGCGGTAGAGACCCAGTACTTC.

V and J are TRBV5-1 and TRBJ2-1, with 13 positions matching TRBD2. V gave up 4 bases and J gave up 6 bases; unmatched junction bases: 10. Germline V gives CDR1 SGHRS, CDR2 YFSETQ. This CDR3 spans 17 amino acids. The CDR3 nucleotides are TGCGCCAGCAGCGAGGGGACTAGCGGGATCATAGGCAATGAGCAGTTCTTC. It yields the protein CASSEGTSGIIGNEQFF.

Concerning this clonotype itself: This may come from a read error, since a much larger clone is one base off. This sequence joins TRBV2 and TRBJ2-5; 10 bases line up with TRBD1. Per germline, CDR1 SNHLY and CDR2 FYNNEI. This CDR3 region has 16 residues. The CDR3 region is CTSSGGQGTSKETQYF. The CDR3 region has the DNA TGTACCAGCAGTGGGGGACAGGGGACCTCGAAAGAGACCCAGTACTTC.

This rearrangement joins TRBV3-1 to TRBJ2-7; 13 bases line up with TRBD2. From germline, CDR1 is LGHDT and CDR2 YNNKEL (reference sequence). This CDR3 has 17 amino acids. Losses at the gene ends were 0 bases for V and 4 bases for J; bases not matched to a gene: 6. The CDR3, as DNA: TGTGCCAGCAGCCAAGATGTGGGACTAGCGGGAACATACGAGCAGTACTTC. The encoded protein is CASSQDVGLAGTYEQYF.

In its sample, this clonotype was seen a few times. The J gene is TRBJ2-7, the V gene TRBV3-1, with D uncertain. The CDR3 covers 15 residues. CDR1 is LGHDT, CDR2 YNNKEL, per germline (reference sequence). The V gene lost 1 base and the J gene lost 1 base, with 11 bases spanning the gap. The CDR3 is CASSQAGRRSYEQYF. For the CDR3, the DNA is TGTGCCAGCAGCCAAGCCGGGCGACGATCCTACGAGCAGTACTTC.

The chain recombines TRBV29-1 with TRBJ2-2; D remains ambiguous. Between the trimmed V and J ends, which lost 6 bases and 0 bases, there was a span of 11 bases. The CDR3 length is 14 residues. Germline CDR1 reads SQVTM; CDR2 reads ANQGSEA. The CDR3 nucleotides read TGCAGCGTCCGTCGTCGCGCGAACACCGGGGAGCTGTTTTTT. Protein: CSVRRRANTGELFF.

In the case of this clonotype: The junction shows a germline mismatch at one end, possibly a read error. The V gene is TRBV20-1, the J gene TRBJ1-5, with a tentative D call TRBD1 (5 bases). The CDR3 runs 15 residues. CDR1 and CDR2 (germline): DFQATT, SNEGSKA (reference sequence). CDR3 sequence: CGAPLDGGGNQPQHF. CDR3 coding DNA: TGCGGTGCTCCCCTGGACGGGGGAGGAAATCAGCCCCAGCATTTT.

As to this clonotype: One end of the junction fails to match germline, which may point to a read error. The V and J genes are TRBV9 and TRBJ2-1, with a possible D match to TRBD1 (5 bases). Germline CDR1 and CDR2: SGDLS and YYNGEE. The CDR3 extends over 15 amino acids. CDR3 coding DNA: TGTGCCAGCGGCGTAGATCCTAGGGGCGGCAATGAGCAGTTCTTC. Translating it yields CASGVDPRGGNEQFF.

The V gene is TRBV6-1, the J gene TRBJ1-1, with D tentatively TRBD1 (6 bases). The CDR3 length is 13 residues. V shed 6 bases and J shed 8 bases, with 16 bases lying between them. Per germline, CDR1 MNHNS and CDR2 SASEGT. In DNA form, the CDR3 reads TGTGCCAGCAGGAACCCAACGGGACAAGAAGCTTTCTTT. Translated, it gives CASRNPTGQEAFF.

The genes are TRBV7-2 and TRBJ1-4; possible D gene TRBD1, 6 bases. Germline V gene lookup returns CDR1 SGHTA and CDR2 FQGNSA. Trimming pared 1 base from V and 10 bases from J, leaving 10 bases between. The length of the CDR3 is 13 residues. The CDR3 nucleotides are TGTGCCAGCAGCTTAGAGGGGGAGGGAAAACTGTTTTTT. Amino acid sequence: CASSLEGEGKLFF. Using reference TRBV7-2 and TRBJ1-4 for the parts outside the CDR3, the full variable domain is GAGVSQSPSNKVTEKGKDVELRCDPISGHTALYWYRQSLGQGLEFLIYFQGNSAPDKSGLPSDRFSAERTGGSVSTLTIQRTQQEDSAVYLCASSLEGEGKLFFGSGTQLSVL.

This clonotype was found a few times. The chain carries TRBV3-1 and TRBJ2-5; 7 positions agree with TRBD1. Losses at the gene ends were 4 bases for V and 11 bases for J; bases not matched to a gene: 16. The germline gives CDR1 LGHDT, CDR2 YNNKEL (reference sequence). The CDR3 is made up of 15 amino acids. CDR3 in DNA: TGTGCCAGCAGCCCCGGTCGACAGGGAGCCGGAGAGCAGTACTTC. Residues: CASSPGRQGAGEQYF.

This chain uses TRBV30 with TRBJ2-3, with 11 bases aligning to TRBD1. After removal of 8 bases from V and 8 bases from J, the junction contained 9 bases not matched to a gene. CDR1 is GTSNPN, CDR2 SVGIG, per germline (reference sequence). This CDR3 comprises 13 residues. CDR3 loop: CARSGQGEGTQYF. For the CDR3, the DNA is TGTGCCCGCTCGGGACAGGGGGAAGGTACGCAGTATTTT.

This clonotype has just a few counts. The rearrangement uses TRBV28 and TRBJ2-3; D not certain. The CDR3 sequence is 16 residues long. V was pared by 6 bases and J by 2 bases, with 18 bases between. Germline loops: CDR1 MDHEN, CDR2 SYDVKM. The CDR3 region has the DNA TGTGCCAGCAGCCCGGCGGCATTTGGGTACACAGATACGCAGTATTTT. Residues: CASSPAAFGYTDTQYF. Filled out from reference TRBV28 and TRBJ2-3, the complete variable domain reads DVKVTQSSRYLVKRTGEKVFLECVQDMDHENMFWYRQDPGLGLRLIYFSYDVKMKEKGDIPEGYSVSREKKERFSLILESASTNQTSMYLCASSPAAFGYTDTQYFGPGTRLTVL.

This clonotype was observed a few times. The germline gene is not matched at one end of the junction; a read error may be the cause. The rearrangement joins TRBV7-9 to TRBJ2-7, with TRBD1 matching over 8 bases. Germline V gives CDR1 SEHNR, CDR2 FQNEAQ (reference sequence). CDR3 length equals 14 residues. CDR3 sequence (DNA): TGTGCCAGCAGCTCCGGACAGGGCCCCTACGAGCGGTACTTC. Translation: CASSSGQGPYERYF.

As for this clonotype: Its ends do not fully match the called genes, so a read error is possible. The chain joins TRBV25-1 to TRBJ1-5; D is uncertain. CDR3 size: 16 residues. Germline V gene sequence: CDR1 MGHDK, CDR2 SYGVNS. CDR3 residues: CASRDRERVPNQPQHF. The CDR3 coding sequence is TGTGCCAGCCGTGACCGGGAGAGAGTACCGAATCAGCCCCAGCATTTT.

The chain combines TRBV28 with TRBJ2-1; 9 bases match TRBD2. Germline CDR1 is MDHEN and CDR2 is SYDVKM. V was pared by 4 bases and J by 8 bases, with 12 bases of the junction left unmatched. This CDR3 region has 16 residues. This chain's CDR3 is CASSSPVGLASHEQFF. CDR3 nucleotides: TGTGCCAGCAGTTCCCCCGTGGGACTAGCTTCCCATGAGCAGTTCTTC.

The chain combines TRBV27 with TRBJ2-7, with 11 bases fitting TRBD2. Germline V gives CDR1 MNHEY, CDR2 SMNVEV (reference sequence). Losses at the gene ends were 2 bases for V and 1 base for J; bases not matched to a gene: 7. The length of the CDR3 is 17 residues. The CDR3 sequence is CASSLQRLAGGSYEQYV. CDR3 bases: TGTGCCAGCAGTTTACAACGCTTAGCGGGAGGGTCCTACGAGCAGTACGTC.

The chain joins TRBV20-1 to TRBJ2-1; 7 bases are a match to TRBD2. The J segment lost 12 bases and the V segment lost 3 bases, leaving 14 bases of the junction unmatched. The CDR3 contains 14 residues. Germline CDR1 DFQATT, CDR2 SNEGSKA (reference sequence). CDR3: CSASSPGLLDGQFF. The CDR3 bases are TGCAGTGCTAGCTCTCCGGGACTACTGGATGGGCAGTTCTTC.

The chain joins TRBV5-1 to TRBJ1-1; D remains unclear. The CDR3 spans 15 residues. Trimming removed 0 bases from V and 3 bases from J, with 12 bases in between. Per the germline V gene, CDR1 is SGHRS and CDR2 is YFSETQ. The CDR3 DNA is TGCGCCAGCAGCTTGGCGGCTTTAAGGGACACTGAAGCTTTCTTT. Protein product: CASSLAALRDTEAFF.

This chain connects TRBV20-1 to TRBJ2-7; D is undetermined. The tail of the sequence fits TRBJ2-5 better, so the J call may be wrong. CDR1 is DFQATT and CDR2 is SNEGSKA in the germline V gene (reference sequence). The CDR3 length is 14 residues. CDR3 sequence reads: CSARNQERMETQYF. As DNA, the CDR3 is TGCAGTGCTAGAAACCAGGAGAGGATGGAGACCCAGTACTTC.

This rearrangement joins TRBV27 to TRBJ2-1; possibly TRBD2 for D (5 bases). The CDR3 sequence is 15 residues long. Per the germline V gene, CDR1 is MNHEY and CDR2 is SMNVEV (reference sequence). The V gene lost 2 bases and the J gene lost 10 bases, with 18 bases spanning the gap. The CDR3 DNA reads as TGTGCCAGCAGTTTACTCTCCTCCAAAAGAGGGGAGCAGTTCTTC. It is translated as CASSLLSSKRGEQFF.

There are a few counts of this clonotype. The chain carries TRBV27 and TRBJ1-6; D unclear. The CDR3 runs to 15 residues. Trimming removed 1 base from V and 8 bases from J, with 12 bases in between. Germline CDR1 MNHEY, CDR2 SMNVEV (reference sequence). The CDR3 sequence: CASSLWAGMDSPLHF. Written as DNA, the CDR3 is TGTGCCAGCAGTTTATGGGCAGGTATGGATTCACCCCTCCACTTT.